This T cell receptor (beta chain) was found in a study of blood T cell repertoires in COVID-19. The data were produced by immunoSEQ multiplex PCR, yet TCRdb's version contains in-frame clones alone and is incomplete. The repertoire holds 250,000 to 300,000 clones, around 80% seen once, with 4.2% in the top ten. This CDR3 spans 14 amino acids. V was pared by 0 bases and J by 8 bases, with 13 bases between. From germline, CDR1 is MNHNY and CDR2 SVGAGI (reference sequence). The receptor comes from a man in his 60s with acute or convalescent COVID-19. Source material: peripheral blood. This sequence joins TRBV6-6 and TRBJ1-2; D might be TRBD1 (5 bases). The CDR3 region has the DNA TGTGCCAGCAGTTACTCGATGGGGGGGGAAGGCTACACCTTC. The encoded protein is CASSYSMGGEGYTF.